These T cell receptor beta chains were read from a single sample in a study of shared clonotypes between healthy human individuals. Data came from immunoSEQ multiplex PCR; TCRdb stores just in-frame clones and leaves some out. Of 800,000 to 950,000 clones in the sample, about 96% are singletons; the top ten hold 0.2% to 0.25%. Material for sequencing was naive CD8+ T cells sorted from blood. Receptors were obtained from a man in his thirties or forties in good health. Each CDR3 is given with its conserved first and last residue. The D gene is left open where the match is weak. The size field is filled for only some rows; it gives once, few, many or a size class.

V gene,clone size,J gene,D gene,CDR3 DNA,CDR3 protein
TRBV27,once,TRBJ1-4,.,TGTGCCAGCAGTTTGGGTGTTAAGGGTGAAAAACTGTTTTTT,CASSLGVKGEKLFF
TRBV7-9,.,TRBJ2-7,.,TGTGCCAGCAGAGGGAGAGGCTACGAGCAGTACTTC,CASRGRGYEQYF
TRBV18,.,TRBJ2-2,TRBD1,TGTGCCAGCTCAGCTACAGGGGCACCCGGGGAGCTGTTTTTT,CASSATGAPGELFF
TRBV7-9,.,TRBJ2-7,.,TGTGCCAGCAGCTCCCCGGTGGCGAGGGACGAGCAGTACTTC,CASSSPVARDEQYF
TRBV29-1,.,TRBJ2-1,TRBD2,TGCAGCGTTGGGGCTAGCGGAAACAATGAGCAGTTCTTC,CSVGASGNNEQFF
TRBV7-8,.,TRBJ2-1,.,TGTGCCAGCAGCTTGGGCGGAGGTGGGTCCCACAATGAGCAGTTCTTC,CASSLGGGGSHNEQFF
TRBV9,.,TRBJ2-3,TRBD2,TGTGCCAGCAGCGCCGGACTAGATATTGGCACAGATACGCAGTATTTT,CASSAGLDIGTDTQYF
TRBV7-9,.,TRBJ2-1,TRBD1,TGTGCCAGCAGCTTGGGACAGGGACCTTTCGATGAGCAGTTCTTC,CASSLGQGPFDEQFF
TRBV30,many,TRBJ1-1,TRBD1,TGTGCCTGCCACGACAGGGACGGGGCTAACACTGAAGCTTTCTTT,CACHDRDGANTEAFF
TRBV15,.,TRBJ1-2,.,TGTGCCACCAGGCCCATTACACAGGGAGGAACTGGCTACACCTTC,CATRPITQGGTGYTF
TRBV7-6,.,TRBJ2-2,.,TGTGCCAGCAGACTACTAGCTCCGAACACCGGGGAGCTGTTTTTT,CASRLLAPNTGELFF
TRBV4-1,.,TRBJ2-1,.,TGCGCCAGCAGCCAAGAATTGGTCTACAATGAGCAGTTCTTC,CASSQELVYNEQFF
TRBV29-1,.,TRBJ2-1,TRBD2,TGCAGCGTTGAAGTTCCTAGCGGGAGGTTGTATGAGCAGTTCTTC,CSVEVPSGRLYEQFF
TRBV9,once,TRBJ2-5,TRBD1,TGTGCCAGCAGCCCCAGGGGGACCAGGGAGACCCAGTACTTC,CASSPRGTRETQYF
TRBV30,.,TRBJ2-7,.,TGTGCCTGGAGTTGGCTAGCCCCTCTTTCCGAGCAGTACTTC,CAWSWLAPLSEQYF
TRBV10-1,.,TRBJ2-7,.,TGCGCCAGCAGGGAAGTTCGAACAGGGCGCCACGAGCAGTACTTC,CASREVRTGRHEQYF
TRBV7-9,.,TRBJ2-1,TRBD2,TGTGCCAGCAACCAACCGGGACTAGAATACAATGAGCAGTTCTTC,CASNQPGLEYNEQFF
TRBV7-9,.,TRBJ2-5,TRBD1,TGTGCCAGCAGCTTCGACAGGGTTCAAGAGACCCAGTACTTC,CASSFDRVQETQYF
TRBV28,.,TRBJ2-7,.,TGTGCCAGCAGTTTAGGGTCCAACTACGAGCAGTACTTC,CASSLGSNYEQYF
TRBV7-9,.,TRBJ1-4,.,TGTGCCAGCAGCTTAGCTACCGGGGGCATTGAAAAACTGTTTTTT,CASSLATGGIEKLFF
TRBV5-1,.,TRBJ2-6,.,TGCGCCAGCAGCTTGGCCGGAGGTAGATCCTCTGGGGCCAACGTCCTGACTTTC,CASSLAGGRSSGANVLTF
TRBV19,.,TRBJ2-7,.,TGTGCCAGTAGTACCCCCGCCGGGACACCAGCCTCCTACGAGCAGTACTTC,CASSTPAGTPASYEQYF
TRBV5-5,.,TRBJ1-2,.,TGTGCCAGCAGCTTTCCGTTACAGCAGGCCGCGTGCACCTTC,CASSFPLQQAACTF
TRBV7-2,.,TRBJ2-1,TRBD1,TGTGCCAGCAGCTTATCACGGGGACAGATATACAATGAGCAGTTCTTC,CASSLSRGQIYNEQFF
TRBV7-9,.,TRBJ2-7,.,TGTGCCAGCAGCTTACCAGATGCCTCCTACGAGCAGTACTTC,CASSLPDASYEQYF
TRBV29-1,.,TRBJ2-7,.,TGCAGCGTTGCGATACAGGGCCCTGGCGACGAGCAGTACTTC,CSVAIQGPGDEQYF
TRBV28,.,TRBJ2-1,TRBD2,TGTGCCAGCAGGAGACTAAGCGGGAGGGCCAAGGATGAGCAGTTCTTC,CASRRLSGRAKDEQFF
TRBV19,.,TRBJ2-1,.,TGTGCCAGTAGTATAGAAGGATACAATGAGCAGTTCTTC,CASSIEGYNEQFF
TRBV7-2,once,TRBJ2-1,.,TGTGCCAGCAGCTTACCCTCCCCGGCGGGGTGGGACAATGAGCAGTTCTTC,CASSLPSPAGWDNEQFF
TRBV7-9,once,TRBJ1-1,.,TGTGCCAGCAGCTTTGGTTTGTCATTGAACACTGAAGCTTTCTTT,CASSFGLSLNTEAFF
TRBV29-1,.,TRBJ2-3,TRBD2,TGCAGCGTTGCTAGCGGGACCACAGATACGCAGTATTTT,CSVASGTTDTQYF
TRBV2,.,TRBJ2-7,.,TGTGCCAGCACCGGGACTCTTTACGAGCAGTACTTC,CASTGTLYEQYF
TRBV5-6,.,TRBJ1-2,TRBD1,TGTGCCAGCAGCTTGAAAGGGGGCGGCCTTTATGGCTACACCTTC,CASSLKGGGLYGYTF
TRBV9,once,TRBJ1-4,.,TGTGCCAGCAGCGTAGAGGCTGCAACTAATGAAAAACTGTTTTTT,CASSVEAATNEKLFF
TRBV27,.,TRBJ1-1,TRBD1,TGTGCCAGCAGTCCATACAGGGGGAGTGAAGCTTTCTTT,CASSPYRGSEAFF
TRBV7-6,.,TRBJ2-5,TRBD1,TGTGCCAGCAGCTTAGGGACAGGATTTGAGACCCAGTACTTC,CASSLGTGFETQYF
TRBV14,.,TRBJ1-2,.,TGTGCCAGCAGCCCCCTCTCTCAGGGGCCTTACTATGGCTACACCTTC,CASSPLSQGPYYGYTF
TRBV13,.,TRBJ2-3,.,TGTGCCAGCAGCTTCCCTGCAGATACGCAGTATTTT,CASSFPADTQYF
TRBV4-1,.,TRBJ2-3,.,TGCGCCAGCAGCCAAGATAGAAGCACAGATACGCAGTATTTT,CASSQDRSTDTQYF
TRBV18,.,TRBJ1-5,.,TGTGCCAGCTCACTCTATAGTTCCCAGGGAGGGGGCAATCAGCCCCAGCATTTT,CASSLYSSQGGGNQPQHF
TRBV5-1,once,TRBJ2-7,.,TGCGCCAGCAGCTCCTCTTCTGGAGCCTACGAGCAGTACTTC,CASSSSSGAYEQYF
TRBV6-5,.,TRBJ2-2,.,TGTGCCAGCAGTTACTCTCCCAGGGGCACCGGGGAGCTGTTTTTT,CASSYSPRGTGELFF
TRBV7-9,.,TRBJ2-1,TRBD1,TGTGCCAGCAGTGAGGTCGGACAGGGCTACAATGAGCAGTTCTTC,CASSEVGQGYNEQFF
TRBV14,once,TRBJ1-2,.,TGTGCCAGCAGCCCTGTAAATTGGGCACTCGATGGCTACACCTTC,CASSPVNWALDGYTF
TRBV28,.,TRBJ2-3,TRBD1,TGTGCCAGCAGTCCTTTGACAGGGAGCACAGATACGCAGTATTTT,CASSPLTGSTDTQYF
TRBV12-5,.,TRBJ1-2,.,TGTGCTAGTCCTTGGGGCCAGGGTGGCTACACCTTC,CASPWGQGGYTF
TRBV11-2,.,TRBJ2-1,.,TGTGCCAGCAGCACCCAAACCGGACAGACCAGGATGGACTACAATGAGCAGTTCTTC,CASSTQTGQTRMDYNEQFF
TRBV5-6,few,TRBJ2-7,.,TGTGCCAGCAGCTGGACCCAGCCCTACGAGCAGTACTTC,CASSWTQPYEQYF
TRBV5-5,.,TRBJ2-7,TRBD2,TGTGCCAGCAGCTTTCCTAGCGGGAGCGGAATCGAGCAGTACTTC,CASSFPSGSGIEQYF
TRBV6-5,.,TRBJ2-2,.,TGTGCCAGCACGGCGGGCGAGACCGGGGAGCTGTTTTTT,CASTAGETGELFF
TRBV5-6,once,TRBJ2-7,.,TGTGCCAGCAGCTTGGCGGGCGCCAGGACCCAGGGAACGTCCTACGAGCAGTACTTC,CASSLAGARTQGTSYEQYF
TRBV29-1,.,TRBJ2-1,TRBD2,TGCAGCGTTGAAGAAAGCGGGAGGGAAAACAATGAGCAGTTCTTC,CSVEESGRENNEQFF
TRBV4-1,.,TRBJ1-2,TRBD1,TGCGCCAGCAGCGGGGACAGCCTTAACTATGGCTACACCTTC,CASSGDSLNYGYTF
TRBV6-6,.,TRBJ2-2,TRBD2,TGTGCCAGCAGTTACCCTAGCGGGAACACCGGGGAGCTGTTTTTT,CASSYPSGNTGELFF
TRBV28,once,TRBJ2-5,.,TGTGCCAGCAGTTTCCGGCAGCTCCAAGAGACCCAGTACTTC,CASSFRQLQETQYF
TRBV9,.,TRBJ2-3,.,TGTGCCAGCAGCGGAGGTGGTCCTACGCAGTATTTT,CASSGGGPTQYF
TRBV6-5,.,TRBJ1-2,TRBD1,TGTGCCAGCAGTTACGGGGGACAGGGTAACTATGGCTACACCTTC,CASSYGGQGNYGYTF
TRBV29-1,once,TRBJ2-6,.,TGCAGCGTTGCCCCGGGGGCTGGGGCCAACGTCCTGACTTTC,CSVAPGAGANVLTF